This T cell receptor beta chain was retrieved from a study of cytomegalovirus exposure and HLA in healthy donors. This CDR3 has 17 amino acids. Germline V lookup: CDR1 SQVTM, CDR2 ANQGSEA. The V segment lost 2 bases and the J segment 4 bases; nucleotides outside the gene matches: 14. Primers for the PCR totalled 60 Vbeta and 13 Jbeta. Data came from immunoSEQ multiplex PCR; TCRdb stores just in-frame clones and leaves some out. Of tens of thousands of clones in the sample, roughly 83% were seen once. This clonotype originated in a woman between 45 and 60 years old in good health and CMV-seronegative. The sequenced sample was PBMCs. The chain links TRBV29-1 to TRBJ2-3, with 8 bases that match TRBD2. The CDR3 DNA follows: TGCAGCGTTGAATTAGGTTTACCAGCGGGAGATGCAGATACGCAGTATTTT. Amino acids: CSVELGLPAGDADTQYF.